This TCR beta chain was found in a study of Graves' ophthalmopathy and Graves' hyperthyroidism. Study conclusions and caveats: Blood contained most expanded thyroid clonotypes exceeding 0.001 frequency. Sensitivity of around 67% and specificity of under 85% were achieved by the model that predicted ophthalmopathy progression.

With a duration under 3 months, ophthalmopathy in the donors showed moderate-to-severe activity, CAS ≥3 and NOSPECS ≥4. Someone took the PBMCs out of approximately 9 ml of fresh peripheral blood. Investigators amplified TCR beta CDR3 regions from RNA transcripts. HTBI-primed RT-PCR formed the first round, and a multiplex PCR formed the second. MiXCR, applied by TCRdb to the multiplex PCR reads, yields one record per CDR3 protein. The table has a few hundred thousand distinct CDR3 sequences, 17% seen once; the top ten hold approximately 13%. This clonotype appeared many times. The antigen remains unidentified. CDR1 is DFQATT and CDR2 is SNEGSKA in the germline V gene (reference sequence). The CDR3 spans 14 residues. J was trimmed by 0 bases and V by 2 bases; bases with no gene match: 1.

This TCR was sampled from an adult man with Graves' ophthalmopathy. Sequencing was carried out using peripheral blood. The chain is built from TRBV20-1 and TRBJ2-1; 7 positions agree with TRBD2. Here the CDR3 DNA reads TGCAGTGCTAGATGGGGGGGCTCCTACAATGAGCAGTTCTTC. Translation: CSARWGGSYNEQFF.